This T cell receptor beta chain was identified during a study of T cell repertoires in cytomegalovirus infection. Study context: Public TCR beta signatures indicated both CMV infection and matching HLA type. Findings of the study overall: HLA-C-restricted CMV clonotypes gave the most frequent clonotype in two of eight donors.

One entry per CDR3 protein results from TCRdb running MiXCR on the reads. The data contain around 99,000 distinct CDR3 sequences, around 28% of them singletons. Details on this clonotype: Its antigen is undetermined.

This CDR3 is 12 amino acids long. V gave up 3 bases and J gave up 7 bases, with 12 bases separating them. From germline, CDR1 is SQVTM and CDR2 ANQGSEA. V usage is TRBV29-1 and J usage is TRBJ1-2; D remains ambiguous. The sequencing used CD8+ T cells from cultured PBMCs, collected from culture after CMV antigen stimulation. The receptor's source is a human donor in good health (CMV status not recorded). Some clones in this sample may be carry-over from other donors' samples. The CDR3 reads CSVEGPGSGYTF. In DNA form, the CDR3 reads TGCAGCGTTGAGGGTCCTGGGAGTGGCTACACCTTC.